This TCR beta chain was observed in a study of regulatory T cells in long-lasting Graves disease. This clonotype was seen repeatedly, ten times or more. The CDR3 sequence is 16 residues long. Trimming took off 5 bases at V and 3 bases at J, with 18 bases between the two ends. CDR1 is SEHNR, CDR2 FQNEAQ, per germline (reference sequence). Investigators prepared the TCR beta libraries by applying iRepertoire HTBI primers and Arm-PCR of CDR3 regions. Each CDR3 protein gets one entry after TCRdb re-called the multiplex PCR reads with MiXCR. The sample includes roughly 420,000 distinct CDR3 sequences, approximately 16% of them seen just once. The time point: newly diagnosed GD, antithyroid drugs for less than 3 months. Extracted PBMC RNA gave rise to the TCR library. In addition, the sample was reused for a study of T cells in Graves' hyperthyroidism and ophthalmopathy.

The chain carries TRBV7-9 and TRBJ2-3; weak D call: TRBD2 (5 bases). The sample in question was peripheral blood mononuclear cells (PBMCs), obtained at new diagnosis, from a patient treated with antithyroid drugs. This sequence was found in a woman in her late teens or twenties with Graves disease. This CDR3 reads CASSTEGVIGTDTQYF. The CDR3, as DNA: TGTGCCAGCAGCACCGAGGGAGTTATTGGGACAGATACGCAGTATTTT.